Shown below are 2 T cell receptor beta chains from a single sample sequenced in a study of post-analysis software for immune sequencing data. Regarding the study as a whole: Controls showed lower frequencies than patients for several TRBV segments, and TRBV5-6, TRBV5-1 and TRBV20-1 were among these.

Antigens for these TCRs are unknown. Prepared TCR beta cDNA libraries contained unique molecular identifiers. TCRdb itself ran the PCR reads through MiXCR, one entry per CDR3 protein. The sample holds 450,000 or so distinct CDR3 sequences; under 55% are singletons and the top ten take 9% to 13%. Sequences were obtained from blood. All receptors come from a girl aged 5-17 years with multiple sclerosis.

This clonotype was counted a few times. This rearrangement joins TRBV29-1 to TRBJ1-1, with 11 bases that match TRBD1. CDR1 is SQVTM and CDR2 is ANQGSEA in the germline V gene. V gave up 6 bases and J gave up 3 bases; unmatched junction bases: 9. This CDR3 is 15 amino acids long. The CDR3 coding sequence is TGCAGCGTAGGCCGGACAGGGGGCTTGGACACTGAAGCTTTCTTT. Translating it yields CSVGRTGGLDTEAFF.

This rearrangement joins TRBV4-2 to TRBJ2-1; TRBD2 matches at 8 bases. Germline V gene lookup returns CDR1 LGHNA and CDR2 YNFKEQ. The CDR3 covers 14 residues. J was trimmed by 8 bases and V by 4 bases; bases with no gene match: 7. DNA of the CDR3: TGTGCCAGCAGCCTGGGACTAGGATTCGATGAGCAGTTCTTC. It translates to CASSLGLGFDEQFF.